This record looks at one T cell receptor (beta chain) sequence and its context. The antigen it recognizes is unknown. Base qualities were left out, and no much larger clone turns up one base away. This sample was taken from a study of blood T cells in healthy people across ages (dated by TCRdb to between 2014 and 2016). Background on the whole study: Template switching captured roughly one uniquely barcoded TCR beta cDNA molecule per two T cells in model experiments. Four age groups were formed from the donors: young (average 16 years), middle-aged (less than 40), aged (62) and long-lived (more than 75). Age-related changes in TCR beta repertoire diversity were measured in the study by deep sequencing normalized with unique cDNA molecular identifiers. To avoid experimental bias, donors of different ages were randomly spread across the sequencing lanes. Two additional independent replicas of 1 million unique cDNA reads from the same blood draw were analyzed for two donors (one aged 18 to 30 and one aged 80 or older). Study-wide findings and limitations: The long-lived group showed more naive CD4+ T cells, fewer expanded clones and increased TCR diversity than the aged group, suggesting age selection. The percentage of naive T cells measured by flow cytometry correlated strongly with observed TCR beta diversity. Estimates of total diversity from one million sequenced T cells were regarded as lower bounds and underestimates. The CMV infection status of donors was not known, potentially confounding age-related changes in expanded clonotypes. Because profiling used bulk unsorted PBMCs, naive and antigen-experienced compartments could not be compared conclusively. As age increased, observed TCR beta diversity per million T cells dropped in a roughly linear way, and a significant reduction was already evident by age 40.

The CDR3, from cysteine to phenylalanine, totals 13 residues. The kept DNA is CDR3 alone, 39 bases in frame from the first base. The germline V gene supplies CDR1 SNHLY and CDR2 FYNNEI. Donors were approximately 42 systemically healthy Caucasian individuals from Russia aged roughly 6 to 90 years. Each donor gave around 9.8 milliliters of peripheral blood, collected into EDTA-treated Vacutainer tubes. Ficoll-Paque density-gradient centrifugation was used to isolate PBMCs, with at least 7 million per sample. Trizol reagent was used to extract total RNA from the PBMCs, yielding at least 6 micrograms per sample. For every donor, flow cytometry on a PBMC aliquot measured the percentage of naive CD45RAhigh/CD27high T cells. The library relied on 5' RACE. The instrument given in TCRdb is Illumina HiSeq 2500. A second PCR of about 7 to 12 cycles was run with a J-beta primer mix and a sample-barcoded 5' primer. Each TCR beta cDNA molecule received a unique molecular identifier from a template-switch 5' adaptor carrying 12 random nucleotides. Each sample yielded at least 2.5 million CDR3-containing paired-end reads. The Mint cDNA synthesis kit, primed by a TRBC-specific oligonucleotide, was used to synthesize first-strand cDNA from all RNA. All cDNA was treated with uracil-DNA glycosylase and then went through a first 18-cycle PCR with the universal primers M1SS and BC2_uni_R. As for the authors' bioinformatics: For normalization, 1 million high-quality reads, each with a distinct molecular identifier, were randomly selected from each sample. Reads with shared molecular identifiers were discarded instead of being binned into consensus sequences. CDR3 identification, clonotype clustering and error correction used MiTCR with a Q25 quality threshold and the strictest error-elimination algorithm. A nonparametric unseen species model using Euler transformation provided a lower-bound estimate of total TCR beta diversity. The raw public reads went through TCRdb reprocessing: fastp at Q25, MiXCR clone calling, in-frame beta chains kept. Every entry covers one CDR3 protein and lists the most common genes and DNA from its rows. TCRdb's processing, not the authors' own work, is the source of the V and J calls. The sample table contains around 1,500,000 distinct CDR3 sequences; only one count was recorded for 28% of them. The top ten clones comprise roughly 8.2% of the sample.

The chain uses TRBV2 and TRBJ2-7, and 7 junction bases match TRBD1. The J call may be mistaken, given a closer DNA end match to TRBJ2-5. The source of this sequence is a woman aged 25 to 39 in good health. The sequencing sample was made of blood. The CDR3 here reads CASSGPRGETQYF. The nucleotides are TGTGCCAGCAGTGGACCCAGGGGGGAGACCCAGTACTTC.